This T cell receptor beta chain appears in the sequencing data of a study of T cells after yellow fever vaccination. Across the study: Researchers used SMART-Seq v4 Ultra Low Input to prepare fractions that had low cell numbers.

There are 15 residues in the CDR3. Unmatched junction bases numbered 4, after V lost 1 base and J lost 9 bases. Per the germline V gene, CDR1 is SEHNR and CDR2 is FQNEAQ (reference sequence). The authors made TCR cDNA by 5'RACE template switching, adding a universal primer site and UMIs. TCRdb reprocessed the 5' RACE reads with MiXCR, giving one entry per CDR3 protein. The sample includes 300,000 to 400,000 distinct CDR3 sequences, 8.5% to 9% of them seen just once. The V call is TRBV7-9, the J call TRBJ1-6; 9 bases agree with TRBD1. Sequenced here: PBMCs, sampled on the day of the first yellow fever vaccination. The receptor's source is a man in his late teens or twenties who received the YFV17D yellow fever vaccine. In DNA, the CDR3 is TGTGCCAGCAGCTTAGTCGCGACAGGGGGTTCACCCCTCCACTTT. It yields the protein CASSLVATGGSPLHF.